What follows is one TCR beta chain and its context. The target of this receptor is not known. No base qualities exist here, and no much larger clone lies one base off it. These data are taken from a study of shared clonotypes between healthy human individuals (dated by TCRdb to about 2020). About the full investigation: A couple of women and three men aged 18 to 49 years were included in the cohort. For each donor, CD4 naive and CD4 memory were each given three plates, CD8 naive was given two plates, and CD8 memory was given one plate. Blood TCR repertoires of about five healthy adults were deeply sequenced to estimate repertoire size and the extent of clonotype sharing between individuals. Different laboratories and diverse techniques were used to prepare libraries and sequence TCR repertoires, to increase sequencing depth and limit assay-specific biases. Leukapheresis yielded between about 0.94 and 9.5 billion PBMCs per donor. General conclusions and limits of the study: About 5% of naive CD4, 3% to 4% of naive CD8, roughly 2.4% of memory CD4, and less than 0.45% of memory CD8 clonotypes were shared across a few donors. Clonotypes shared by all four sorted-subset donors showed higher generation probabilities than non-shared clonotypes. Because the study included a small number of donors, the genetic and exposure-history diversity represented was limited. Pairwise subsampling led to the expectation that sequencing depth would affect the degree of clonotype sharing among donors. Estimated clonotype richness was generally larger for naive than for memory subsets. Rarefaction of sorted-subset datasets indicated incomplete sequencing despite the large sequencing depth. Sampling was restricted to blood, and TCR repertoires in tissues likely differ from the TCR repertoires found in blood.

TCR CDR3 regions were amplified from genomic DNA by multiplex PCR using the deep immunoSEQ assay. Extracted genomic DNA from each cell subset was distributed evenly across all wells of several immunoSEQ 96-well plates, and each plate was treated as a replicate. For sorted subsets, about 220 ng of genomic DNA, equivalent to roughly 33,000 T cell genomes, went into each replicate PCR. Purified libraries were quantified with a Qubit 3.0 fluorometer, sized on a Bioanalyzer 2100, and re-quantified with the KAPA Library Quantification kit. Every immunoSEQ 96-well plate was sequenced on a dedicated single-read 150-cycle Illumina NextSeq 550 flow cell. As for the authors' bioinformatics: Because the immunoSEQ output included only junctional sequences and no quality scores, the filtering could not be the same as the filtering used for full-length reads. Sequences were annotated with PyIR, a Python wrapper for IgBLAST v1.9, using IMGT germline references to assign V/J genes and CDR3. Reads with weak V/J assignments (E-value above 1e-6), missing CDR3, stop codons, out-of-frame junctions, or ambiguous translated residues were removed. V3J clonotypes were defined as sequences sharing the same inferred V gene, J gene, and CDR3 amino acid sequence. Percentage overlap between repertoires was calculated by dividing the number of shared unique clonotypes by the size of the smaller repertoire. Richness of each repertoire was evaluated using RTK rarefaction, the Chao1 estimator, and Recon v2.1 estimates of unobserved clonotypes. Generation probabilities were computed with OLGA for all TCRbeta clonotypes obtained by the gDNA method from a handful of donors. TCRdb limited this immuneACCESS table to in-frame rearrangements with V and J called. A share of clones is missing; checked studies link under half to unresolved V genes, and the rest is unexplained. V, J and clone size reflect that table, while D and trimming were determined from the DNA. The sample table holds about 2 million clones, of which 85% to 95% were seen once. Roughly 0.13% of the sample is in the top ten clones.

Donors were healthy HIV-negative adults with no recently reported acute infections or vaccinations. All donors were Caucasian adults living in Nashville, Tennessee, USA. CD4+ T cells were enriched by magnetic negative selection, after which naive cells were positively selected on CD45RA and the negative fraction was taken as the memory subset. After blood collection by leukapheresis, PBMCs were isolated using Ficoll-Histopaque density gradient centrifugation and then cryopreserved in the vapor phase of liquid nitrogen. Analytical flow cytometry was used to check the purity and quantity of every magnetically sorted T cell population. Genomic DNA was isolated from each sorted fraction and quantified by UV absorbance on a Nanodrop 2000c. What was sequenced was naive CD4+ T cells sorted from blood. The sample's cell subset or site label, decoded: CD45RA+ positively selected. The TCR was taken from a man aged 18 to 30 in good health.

CDR3 protein: CAISGDPDTQYF. The nucleotides read TGTGCCATCAGTGGGGATCCAGATACGCAGTATTTT. In this chain, TRBV10-3 is recombined with TRBJ2-3, with no confidently assigned D gene. Reading the germline V gene gives CDR1 ENHRY and CDR2 SYGVKD. From the cysteine through the phenylalanine, the CDR3 covers 12 amino acids. Solely the CDR3 DNA is kept, with 36 bases framed from the first base. V lost 4 bases and J lost 4 bases; the stretch between them is 6 bases long.